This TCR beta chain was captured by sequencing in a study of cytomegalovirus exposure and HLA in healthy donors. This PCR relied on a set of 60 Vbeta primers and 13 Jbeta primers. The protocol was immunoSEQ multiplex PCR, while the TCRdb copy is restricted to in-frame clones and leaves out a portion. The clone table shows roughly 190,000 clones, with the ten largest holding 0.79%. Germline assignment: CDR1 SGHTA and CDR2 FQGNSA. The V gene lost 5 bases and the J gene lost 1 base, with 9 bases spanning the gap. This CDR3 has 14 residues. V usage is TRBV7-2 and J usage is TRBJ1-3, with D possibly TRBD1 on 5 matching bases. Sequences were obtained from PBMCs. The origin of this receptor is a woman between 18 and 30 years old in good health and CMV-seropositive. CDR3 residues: CASSRRGSGNTIYF. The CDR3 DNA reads TGTGCCAGCAGCCGTAGGGGATCTGGAAACACCATATATTTT.